One and the same sample provided the 17 T cell receptor beta chains below, sequenced in a study of T cells in narcolepsy (dated by TCRdb to 2016 to 2019). The library was produced with the immunoSEQ multiplex PCR assay. TCRdb's version of the immuneACCESS table is confined to in-frame rearrangements and falls short of the full clone set. An unresolved V gene accounts for under half of the shortfall where checked; the remainder is of unknown origin. The table for this sample lists tens of thousands of clones; 80% to 85% of them were counted only once. Around 2.5% of the sample rests with the top ten. Material for sequencing was CD45RA- memory CD4+ T cells from PBMCs. This specimen's cell subset or site label, per the study, means: memory T cells sorted ex vivo from peripheral blood. The receptors derive from a human donor with narcolepsy.

The chain joins TRBV7-9 to TRBJ1-3; no clear D gene. The germline V and J ends were trimmed by 1 base and 6 bases, with 13 bases remaining between them. The CDR3 contains 15 residues. From germline, CDR1 is SEHNR and CDR2 FQNEAQ (reference sequence). In DNA, the CDR3 is TGTGCCAGCAGCTTAGTATTGTCAGGTCCAAACACCATATATTTT. Protein sequence: CASSLVLSGPNTIYF.

The chain joins TRBV7-2 to TRBJ2-7; 7 bases fit TRBD1. Germline CDR1 is SGHTA and CDR2 is FQGNSA. The CDR3 spans 13 residues. V was clipped by 8 bases and J by 1 base; unmatched bases: 5. CDR3 amino acids: CASGQVSSYEQYF. The CDR3 DNA reads as TGTGCCAGCGGACAGGTTTCTTCCTACGAGCAGTACTTC. The whole variable domain, filled in from reference TRBV7-2 and TRBJ2-7, reads GAGVSQSPSNKVTEKGKDVELRCDPISGHTALYWYRQSLGQGLEFLIYFQGNSAPDKSGLPSDRFSAERTGGSVSTLTIQRTQQEDSAVYLCASGQVSSYEQYFGPGTRLTVT.

The V gene is TRBV27, the J gene TRBJ1-4, with TRBD1 as a possible D gene (5 bases). The CDR3 is 16 residues long. Germline-derived CDR1 and CDR2 are MNHEY and SMNVEV (reference sequence). Trimming removed 1 base at V and 8 bases at J, with 17 bases between. The CDR3 DNA reads as TGTGCCAGCAGTTTATGGGGTTCAGTGACAGCCGAAAAACTGTTTTTT. This gives the protein CASSLWGSVTAEKLFF. The full variable domain, completed using reference TRBV27 and TRBJ1-4, is EAQVTQNPRYLITVTGKKLTVTCSQNMNHEYMSWYRQDPGLGLRQIYYSMNVEVTDKGDVPEGYKVSRKEKRNFPLILESPSPNQTSLYFCASSLWGSVTAEKLFFGSGTQLSVL.

This chain uses TRBV7-9 with TRBJ2-5; D unclear. CDR3 length equals 13 residues. Germline V lookup: CDR1 SEHNR, CDR2 FQNEAQ (reference sequence). The germline V and J ends were trimmed by 3 bases and 6 bases, with 11 bases remaining between them. For the CDR3, the DNA is TGTGCCAGCAGCTTTTTAGAGTCAAAGACCCAGTACTTC. Protein product: CASSFLESKTQYF.

CDR3 bases: TGTGCCAGCAGCCAAGGACAGGGCGGGTATGGCTACACCTTC. Its translation: CASSQGQGGYGYTF. The V and J genes are TRBV28 and TRBJ1-2; 8 nucleotides align to TRBD1. The length of the CDR3 is 14 residues. Germline CDR1 and CDR2: MDHEN and SYDVKM. Trimming took 6 bases from V and 5 from J; bases not matched to a gene: 8.

The chain employs TRBV19 and TRBJ2-5, with no clear D. The CDR3 is 14 residues long. V was pared by 1 base and J by 2 bases, with 8 bases between. The germline V gene has CDR1 LNHDA and CDR2 SQIVND (reference sequence). CDR3 region: CASSIVTDQETQYF. The DNA of the CDR3 is TGTGCCAGTAGTATAGTTACAGATCAAGAGACCCAGTACTTC.

This chain links TRBV5-6 with TRBJ1-3; D remains unclear. V lost 5 bases, J lost 4 bases, and 16 bases lay in between. Per germline, CDR1 SGHDT and CDR2 YYEEEE. The CDR3 consists of 15 residues. CDR3: CASRRRLGPGNTIYF. In nucleotides, the CDR3 is TGTGCCAGCAGGCGGAGGTTGGGCCCCGGAAACACCATATATTTT.

This chain links TRBV5-4 with TRBJ2-1; 8 bases are shared with TRBD1. Germline V gene lookup returns CDR1 SGHNT and CDR2 YYREEE (reference sequence). V was clipped by 4 bases and J by 16 bases; unmatched bases: 7. This CDR3 has 11 amino acids. CDR3 nucleotides: TGTGCCAGCAGCGGCCGGGACAGGAGTTTCTTC. As protein: CASSGRDRSFF.

This chain links TRBV9 with TRBJ1-1; the match to TRBD1 covers 7 bases. CDR1 and CDR2 from the germline V gene are SGDLS and YYNGEE. This CDR3 comprises 15 residues. Losses at the gene ends were 0 bases for V and 6 bases for J; bases not matched to a gene: 8. The CDR3 is CASSVEVRTGAEAFF. CDR3 bases: TGTGCCAGCAGCGTAGAAGTCCGAACAGGGGCTGAAGCTTTCTTT.

The gene calls are TRBV7-3 and TRBJ2-2, with a possible D match to TRBD1 (5 bases). Per germline, CDR1 SGHTA and CDR2 FQGTGA. Trimming shortened V by 2 bases and J by 4 bases, and 11 bases separated the two germline ends. This CDR3 is 15 amino acids long. CDR3 amino acids: CASSLSGPFTGELFF. CDR3 sequence (DNA): TGTGCCAGCAGCTTATCAGGGCCTTTCACCGGGGAGCTGTTTTTT. The complete variable domain, with remaining parts taken from reference TRBV7-3 and TRBJ2-2, reads GAGVSQTPSNKVTEKGKYVELRCDPISGHTALYWYRQSLGQGPEFLIYFQGTGAADDSGLPNDRFFAVRPEGSVSTLKIQRTERGDSAVYLCASSLSGPFTGELFFGEGSRLTVL.

The chain is built from TRBV7-9 and TRBJ1-6; no clear D. Germline CDR1 is SEHNR and CDR2 is FQNEAQ (reference sequence). Trimming shortened V by 1 base and J by 10 bases, and 11 bases separated the two germline ends. The CDR3 length is 14 residues. The CDR3 region is CASSLGVNRSPLHF. Written as DNA, the CDR3 is TGTGCCAGCAGCTTAGGGGTTAATAGGTCACCCCTCCACTTT.

The chain links TRBV5-5 to TRBJ2-2, with a weak D call TRBD1 (5 bases). Germline V lookup: CDR1 SGHKS, CDR2 YYEKEE (reference sequence). This CDR3 contains 14 residues. V gave up 1 base and J gave up 1 base, with 5 bases separating them. Written as DNA, the CDR3 is TGTGCCAGCAGCTTGCAGGGGAACACCGGGGAGCTGTTTTTT. Its protein product is CASSLQGNTGELFF.

With respect to this clone: Additional DNA sequences in this sample encode the identical CDR3. J is TRBJ2-5 and V is TRBV5-1; 7 bases line up with TRBD2. The CDR3 has 15 amino acids. Germline trimming cut 4 bases from V and 1 base from J; bases unmatched to any gene: 7. The germline gives CDR1 SGHRS, CDR2 YFSETQ. CDR3 in amino acids: CASSGEGRSQETQYF. The CDR3 nucleotides are TGCGCCAGCAGCGGGGAGGGACGGTCCCAAGAGACCCAGTACTTC.

This chain connects TRBV7-2 to TRBJ2-3; D gene uncertain. Germline V CDR1 and CDR2: SGHTA, FQGNSA. The germline V and J ends were trimmed by 2 bases and 6 bases, with 12 bases remaining between them. This CDR3 is built from 14 residues. The CDR3 DNA reads TGTGCCAGCAGCTTAAACCCTAGGACGGATACGCAGTATTTT. It encodes CASSLNPRTDTQYF.

This rearrangement joins TRBV11-1 to TRBJ2-1; 7 bases agree with TRBD2. CDR1 is SGHAT and CDR2 is FQDESV in the germline V gene (reference sequence). The CDR3 loop spans 15 amino acids. Trimming removed 7 bases from V and 4 bases from J; junction bases left unmatched: 10. The CDR3 DNA follows: TGTGCCAGCACGGTCCGAGCGGGACCGTACAATGAGCAGTTCTTC. This encodes CASTVRAGPYNEQFF.

The chain recombines TRBV19 with TRBJ1-1; D gene ambiguous. The germline V gene has CDR1 LNHDA and CDR2 SQIVND (reference sequence). The CDR3 has 13 residues. V was trimmed by 3 bases and J by 3 bases, leaving 8 bases between them. The DNA for the CDR3 is TGTGCCAGTAGTATGCCGTCCTACACTGAAGCTTTCTTT. This codes for CASSMPSYTEAFF.

The chain employs TRBV7-9 and TRBJ2-1; D possibly corresponds to TRBD1 (6 bases). The CDR3 length is 15 residues. Trimming pared 5 bases from V and 8 bases from J, leaving 19 bases between. The germline V gene has CDR1 SEHNR and CDR2 FQNEAQ (reference sequence). The CDR3, as DNA: TGTGCCAGCAGCGGGATGGGCAGGGGTCTTGATGAGCAGTTCTTC. It translates to CASSGMGRGLDEQFF.